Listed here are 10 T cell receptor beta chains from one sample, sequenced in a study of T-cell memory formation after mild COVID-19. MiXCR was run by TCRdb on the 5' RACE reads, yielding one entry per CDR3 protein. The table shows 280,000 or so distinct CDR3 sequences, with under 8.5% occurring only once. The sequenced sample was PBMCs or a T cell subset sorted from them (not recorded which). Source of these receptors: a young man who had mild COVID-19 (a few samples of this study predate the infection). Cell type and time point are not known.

The CDR3 DNA sequence: TGTGCCAGCAGCTTGGGTTCAGGAGGTCTGAACACTGAAGCTTTCTTT. Encoded protein: CASSLGSGGLNTEAFF. V and J are TRBV5-4 and TRBJ1-1; D gene ambiguous. This CDR3 is built from 16 residues. V was trimmed by 0 bases and J by 0 bases, leaving 12 bases between them. CDR1 SGHNT and CDR2 YYREEE come from the germline V gene (reference sequence). Variable domain in full (rest from reference TRBV5-4 and TRBJ1-1): ETGVTQSPTHLIKTRGQQVTLRCSSQSGHNTVSWYQQALGQGPQFIFQYYREEENGRGNFPPRFSGLQFPNYSSELNVNALELDDSALYLCASSLGSGGLNTEAFFGQGTRLTVV.

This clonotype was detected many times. The CDR3 bases are TGTGCCAGCAGCTTAGGGGGCTGGACTAACTATGGCTACACCTTC. Residues: CASSLGGWTNYGYTF. The V call is TRBV7-8, the J call TRBJ1-2, with D perhaps matching TRBD1 (5 bases). The V end lost 1 base, the J end lost 0 bases, and 9 bases lay between the germline ends. From germline, CDR1 is SGHVS and CDR2 FQNEAQ. This CDR3 is built from 15 residues.

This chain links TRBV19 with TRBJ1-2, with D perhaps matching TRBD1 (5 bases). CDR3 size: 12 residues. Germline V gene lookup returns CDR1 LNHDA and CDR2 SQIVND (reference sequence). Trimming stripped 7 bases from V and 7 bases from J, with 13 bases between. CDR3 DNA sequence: TGTGCCAGTACACCCCGGGGCAGTGGCTACACCTTC. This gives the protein CASTPRGSGYTF.

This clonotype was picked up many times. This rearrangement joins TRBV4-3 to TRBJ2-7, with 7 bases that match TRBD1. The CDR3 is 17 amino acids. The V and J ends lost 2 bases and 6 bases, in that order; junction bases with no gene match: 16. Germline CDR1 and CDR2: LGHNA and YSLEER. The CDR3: CASSQQVPYSTGVEQYF. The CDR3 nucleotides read TGCGCCAGCAGCCAACAAGTCCCTTACTCAACAGGGGTCGAGCAGTACTTC.

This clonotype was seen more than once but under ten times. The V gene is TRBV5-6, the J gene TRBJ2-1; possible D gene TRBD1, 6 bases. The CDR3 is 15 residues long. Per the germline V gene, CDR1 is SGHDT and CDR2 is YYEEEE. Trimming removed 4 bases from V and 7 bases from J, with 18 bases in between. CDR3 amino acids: CASSNNPGAGNEQFF. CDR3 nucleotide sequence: TGTGCCAGCAGCAATAACCCAGGGGCAGGGAATGAGCAGTTCTTC.

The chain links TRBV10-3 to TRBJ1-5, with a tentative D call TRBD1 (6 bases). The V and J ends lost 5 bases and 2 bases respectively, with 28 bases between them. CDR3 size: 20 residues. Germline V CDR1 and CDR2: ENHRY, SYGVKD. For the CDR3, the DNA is TGTGCCATCAGTCTAACCGTAAGGGGGAAAGTCGGTAGGGGCAATCAGCCCCAGCATTTT. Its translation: CAISLTVRGKVGRGNQPQHF.

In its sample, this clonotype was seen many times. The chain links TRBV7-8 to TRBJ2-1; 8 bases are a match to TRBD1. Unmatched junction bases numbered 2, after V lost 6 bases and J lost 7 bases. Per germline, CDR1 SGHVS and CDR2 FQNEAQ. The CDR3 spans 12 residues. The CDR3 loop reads CASRGDRNEQFF. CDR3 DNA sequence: TGTGCCAGCAGGGGGGACAGGAATGAGCAGTTCTTC.

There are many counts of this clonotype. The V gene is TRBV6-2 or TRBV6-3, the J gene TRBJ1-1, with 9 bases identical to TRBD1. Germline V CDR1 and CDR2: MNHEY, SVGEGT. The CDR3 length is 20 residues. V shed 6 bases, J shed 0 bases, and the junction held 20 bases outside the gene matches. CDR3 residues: CASRNQIKAGTGLVNTEAFF. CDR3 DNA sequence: TGTGCCAGCAGAAATCAAATAAAGGCCGGGACAGGGTTGGTGAACACTGAAGCTTTCTTT.

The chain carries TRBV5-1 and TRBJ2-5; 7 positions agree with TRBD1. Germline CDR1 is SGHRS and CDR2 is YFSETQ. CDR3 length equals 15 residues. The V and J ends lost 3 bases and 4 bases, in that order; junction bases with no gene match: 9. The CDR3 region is CASSSLGNRGETQYF. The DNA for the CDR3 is TGCGCCAGCAGCTCCTTGGGCAACAGGGGAGAGACCCAGTACTTC.

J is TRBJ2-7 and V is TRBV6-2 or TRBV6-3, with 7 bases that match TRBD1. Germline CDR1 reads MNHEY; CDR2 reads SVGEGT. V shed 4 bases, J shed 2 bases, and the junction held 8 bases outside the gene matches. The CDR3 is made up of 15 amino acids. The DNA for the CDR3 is TGTGCCAGCAGTTTCTCCCGACAGGGAACCTACGAGCAGTACTTC. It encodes CASSFSRQGTYEQYF.